Shown below are 18 T cell receptor beta chains from a single sample sequenced in a study of blood T cell repertoires in COVID-19. Clones were read by immunoSEQ multiplex PCR, and TCRdb kept only the in-frame ones, dropping some. The sample lists approximately 220,000 clones, approximately 86% seen once, with 3% to 3.5% in the top ten. Source material: peripheral blood. Receptors were obtained from a man in his fifties or sixties with acute or convalescent COVID-19.

The CDR3 region is CASSAPRDRATYEQYF. The CDR3, as DNA: TGTGCCAGCAGTGCCCCCCGGGACAGGGCGACCTACGAGCAGTACTTC. This chain links TRBV2 with TRBJ2-7; 9 positions match TRBD1. The germline V gene encodes CDR1 SNHLY and CDR2 FYNNEI. Trimming at V came to 4 bases and at J to 2 bases, leaving 9 bases not matched to a gene. The CDR3 length is 16 residues.

This chain links TRBV27 with TRBJ1-4; 7 bases line up with TRBD1. The CDR3 contains 16 residues. Germline V lookup: CDR1 MNHEY, CDR2 SMNVEV (reference sequence). The V segment lost 4 bases and the J segment 2 bases; nucleotides outside the gene matches: 7. CDR3 in DNA: TGTGCCAGCAGTTCCCAGGGGGTTAGGACTAATGAAAAACTGTTTTTT. The encoded protein is CASSSQGVRTNEKLFF.

The chain recombines TRBV27 with TRBJ2-1; 8 bases are a match to TRBD1. Germline CDR1 reads MNHEY; CDR2 reads SMNVEV (reference sequence). After removal of 5 bases from V and 6 bases from J, the junction contained 9 bases not matched to a gene. This CDR3 is 15 amino acids long. CDR3 sequence: CASSTGTGRSNEQFF. The CDR3 DNA sequence: TGTGCCAGCAGTACCGGGACAGGACGGAGCAATGAGCAGTTCTTC.

CDR3 coding DNA: TGCAGCGCCCAGGGGGATCTCAATCAGCCCCAGCATTTT. It codes for CSAQGDLNQPQHF. The rearrangement uses TRBV29-1 and TRBJ1-5; 7 nucleotides align to TRBD1. Trimming took 7 bases from V and 3 from J; bases not matched to a gene: 6. The CDR3 runs to 13 residues. CDR1 and CDR2 (germline): SQVTM, ANQGSEA. The full variable domain, completed using reference TRBV29-1 and TRBJ1-5, is SAVISQKPSRDICQRGTSLTIQCQVDSQVTMMFWYRQQPGQSLTLIATANQGSEATYESGFVIDKFPISRPNLTFSTLTVSNMSPEDSSIYLCSAQGDLNQPQHFGDGTRLSIL.

This clone occurred once. The chain couples TRBV12-3 or TRBV12-4 to TRBJ2-7; TRBD1 might be the D (6 bases). The V end was cut by 3 bases, the J end by 5 bases, with 11 bases between. The CDR3 loop spans 13 amino acids. This CDR3 reads CASSLTGGHEQYF. CDR3 nucleotides: TGTGCCAGCAGTTTGACAGGTGGGCACGAGCAGTACTTC.

V gene TRBV7-3 combines with J gene TRBJ2-1; TRBD2 matches 9 bases. J lost 6 bases, V lost 4 bases, and 10 bases had no gene match. The germline gives CDR1 SGHTA, CDR2 FQGTGA. CDR3 size: 16 residues. The CDR3 region is CASSSLGGGAGNEQFF. CDR3 bases: TGTGCCAGCAGCTCCCTTGGCGGGGGGGCCGGCAATGAGCAGTTCTTC.

This clone has a count of ten or more. V is TRBV7-6 and J is TRBJ2-7; D unclear. V lost 0 bases and J 1 base, leaving 4 bases between the germline ends. Germline lookup yields CDR1 SGHVS and CDR2 FNYEAQ. This CDR3 has 13 amino acids. The CDR3 DNA is TGTGCCAGCAGCTTAGCAGCGTCCTACGAGCAGTACTTC. The encoded protein is CASSLAASYEQYF.

The chain couples TRBV5-1 to TRBJ1-6, with 8 bases that match TRBD1. The CDR3 is made up of 15 amino acids. In germline, CDR1 is SGHRS, CDR2 YFSETQ. V gave up 4 bases and J gave up 8 bases; unmatched junction bases: 8. In DNA form, the CDR3 reads TGCGCCAGCAGCCCAGGGACAGGTACCCATTCACCCCTCCACTTT. As protein: CASSPGTGTHSPLHF.

The chain recombines TRBV28 with TRBJ1-1, with D unresolved. CDR1 and CDR2 from the germline V gene are MDHEN and SYDVKM. The CDR3 is 14 residues long. With 6 bases removed from V and 0 bases from J, the gap between germline ends came to 11 bases. The CDR3 here is CASSPGRMNTEAFF. The CDR3 DNA sequence: TGTGCCAGCAGCCCGGGGAGGATGAACACTGAAGCTTTCTTT.

This sequence joins TRBV7-2 and TRBJ2-4; 9 bases match TRBD1. The J segment lost 2 bases and the V segment lost 5 bases, leaving 7 bases of the junction unmatched. The CDR3 contains 16 residues. Germline values: CDR1 SGHTA, CDR2 FQGNSA. This CDR3 reads CASSEGGQGSKNIQYF. CDR3 coding DNA: TGTGCCAGCAGCGAGGGGGGACAGGGATCCAAAAACATTCAGTACTTC.

This chain uses TRBV30 with TRBJ1-5, with 8 nucleotides matching TRBD1. Unmatched junction bases numbered 4, after V lost 2 bases and J lost 4 bases. This CDR3 is 14 amino acids long. The germline gives CDR1 GTSNPN, CDR2 SVGIG (reference sequence). Here the CDR3 reads CAWSSGQGNQPQHF. DNA for the CDR3: TGTGCCTGGAGTTCCGGACAGGGAAATCAGCCCCAGCATTTT.

The chain joins TRBV5-4 to TRBJ1-3; D unresolved. This CDR3 has 13 residues. V dropped 7 bases and J dropped 4 bases, with 12 bases sitting between them. Germline assignment: CDR1 SGHNT and CDR2 YYREEE (reference sequence). The CDR3 DNA reads TGTGCCAGCTGGGCAAGCACCGGAAACACCATATATTTT. Translating it yields CASWASTGNTIYF.

This clone was found a few times. The chain links TRBV21-1 to TRBJ2-7; no check of the table's D call, TRBD1, against the DNA was made. TRBV21-1 represents a pseudogene. The CDR3 extends over 15 amino acids. CDR3 sequence reads: CASSIGTGASYEQYF. The DNA of the CDR3 is TGTGCCAGCAGCATCGGGACAGGGGCCTCCTACGAGCAGTACTTC.

The gene calls are TRBV7-2 and TRBJ2-5, with 8 bases matching TRBD1. The germline V gene encodes CDR1 SGHTA and CDR2 FQGNSA. The CDR3 extends over 14 amino acids. Trimming took 5 bases from V and 5 from J; bases not matched to a gene: 7. In DNA form, the CDR3 reads TGTGCCAGCAGCCCAGGACAGGGACGGGAGACCCAGTACTTC. This translates into CASSPGQGRETQYF.

The chain is built from TRBV4-1 and TRBJ1-2; 11 nucleotides align to TRBD1. The CDR3 is 18 residues long. V was pared by 3 bases and J by 5 bases, with 14 bases of the junction left unmatched. Germline assignment: CDR1 MGHRA and CDR2 YSYEKL. The CDR3 loop is CASSQQTPDRGRQYGYTF. In nucleotides, the CDR3 is TGCGCCAGCAGCCAGCAGACGCCGGACAGGGGGCGTCAGTATGGCTACACCTTC.

The J gene is TRBJ1-6, the V gene TRBV10-3; 7 bases agree with TRBD1. There are 16 residues in the CDR3. V was pared by 4 bases and J by 3 bases, with 6 bases of the junction left unmatched. Germline V CDR1 and CDR2: ENHRY, SYGVKD. The CDR3 DNA sequence: TGTGCCATCAGTGGACACCGGGACAGCTATAATTCACCCCTCCACTTT. It encodes CAISGHRDSYNSPLHF.

This clone was observed a few times. This chain joins TRBV4-1 and TRBJ1-5, with D tentatively TRBD1 (5 bases). The CDR3 covers 15 residues. Trimming pared 0 bases from V and 5 bases from J, leaving 11 bases between. The germline CDR1 and CDR2 sequences are MGHRA and YSYEKL. The CDR3 region is CASSQDGWGDQPQHF. CDR3 in DNA: TGCGCCAGCAGCCAAGATGGTTGGGGGGATCAGCCCCAGCATTTT.

The CDR3, as DNA: TGTGCCAGCAGTTTATCCGGGACAGTCTCAACTAATGAAAAACTGTTTTTT. Translating it yields CASSLSGTVSTNEKLFF. The J gene is TRBJ1-4, the V gene TRBV27; 7 bases agree with TRBD1. CDR1 is MNHEY, CDR2 SMNVEV, per germline (reference sequence). V lost 0 bases and J lost 0; bases outside the gene matches: 4. This CDR3 spans 17 amino acids.